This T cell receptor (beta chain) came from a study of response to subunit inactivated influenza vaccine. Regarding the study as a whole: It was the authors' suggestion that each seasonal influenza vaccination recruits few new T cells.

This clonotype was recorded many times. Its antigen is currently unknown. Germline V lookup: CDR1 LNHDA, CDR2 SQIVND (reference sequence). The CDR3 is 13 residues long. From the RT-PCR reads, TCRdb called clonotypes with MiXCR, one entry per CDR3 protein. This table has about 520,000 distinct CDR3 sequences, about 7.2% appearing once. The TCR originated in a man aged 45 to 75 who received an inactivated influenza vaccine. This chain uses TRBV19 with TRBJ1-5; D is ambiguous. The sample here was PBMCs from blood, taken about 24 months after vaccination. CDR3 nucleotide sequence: TGTGCTTCGTCAGATTATAGCAATCAGCCCCAGCATTTT. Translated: CASSDYSNQPQHF.